This T cell receptor beta chain was sequenced for a study of shared clonotypes between healthy human individuals. Study-wide results and limits: The study drew on few donors, limiting represented genetic and exposure-history diversity.

The CDR3 spans 16 residues. V was shortened by 1 base and J by 0 bases, with 14 bases between the two germline ends. CDR1 and CDR2 (germline): SGDLS, YYNGEE. Clones were read by immunoSEQ multiplex PCR, and TCRdb kept only the in-frame ones, dropping some. The data contain approximately 2.5 million clones, 80% to 95% of them singletons. Note on this clone: Its antigen remains unknown.

Sequenced sample: naive CD4+ T cells from PBMCs. Noted subset: CD45RA+ positively selected. The V gene is TRBV9, the J gene TRBJ2-7, with D maybe TRBD1 (6 bases). The sequence was collected from a man younger than 35 in good health. Some clones in this sample may be carry-over from other donors' samples. As DNA, the CDR3 is TGTGCCAGCAGCGTATCCTCGGGACATAACTCCTACGAGCAGTACTTC. This encodes CASSVSSGHNSYEQYF.